What follows describes a single TCR beta chain. Its antigen is undetermined. The source of the sample is a study of OX40 agonist ivuxolimab in advanced cancers. Study results and caveats: Some patients without response likewise showed low normalized clonal expansion.

V was pared by 3 bases and J by 8 bases, with 4 bases between. This CDR3 region has 11 residues. CDR1 is KGHSH, CDR2 LQKENI, per germline. The repertoire was sequenced with immunoSEQ multiplex PCR; TCRdb's copy has only in-frame clones and lacks some. The sample consists of 73,000 or so clones, roughly 86% of them appearing once. The chain employs TRBV18 and TRBJ1-4; D not resolved. This TCR was sampled from an adult with an advanced solid tumor such as melanoma, head and neck, liver or kidney cancer. Sequenced material: CD4+ or CD8+ T cells sorted from blood, taken in a trial of the OX40 agonist ivuxolimab. The CDR3 region has the DNA TGTGCCAGCTCACCGGAGGAAAAACTGTTTTTT. Its translation: CASSPEEKLFF.